Listed here is a single T cell receptor (beta chain). Its antigen is as yet unknown. The treatment was: some 20 received Ad26.COV2.S at low or high dose, single or two shots; 5 received placebo; per-sample allocation not given. Sampling was performed 63 days after the first vaccine or placebo injection. The sample comes from a study of Ad26.COV2.S vaccination and SARS-CoV-2 variants. Study summary: Donor had been placed in the Ad26.COV2.S arm of the COV1001 trial. Into the muscle, Ad26.COV2.S was dosed once or twice, 56 days apart.

The CDR3 runs 11 residues. Trimming cost V 6 bases and J 0 bases, with 5 bases left between them. The germline V gene encodes CDR1 DFQATT and CDR2 SNEGSKA (reference sequence). The study's findings and limits: The study found similar non-spike TCR breadth in vaccine and placebo recipients.

The data were produced by immunoSEQ multiplex PCR, yet TCRdb's version contains in-frame clones alone and is incomplete. The profile shows over 200,000 clones, 88% of them singletons. The J gene is TRBJ1-1, the V gene TRBV20-1; D is unresolved. The sequencing here drew on peripheral blood, taken in a trial of Ad26.COV2.S vaccine versus placebo. The TCR was taken from a person between 18 and 65 years old who received the Ad26.COV2.S COVID-19 vaccine or a placebo. This CDR3 is CSAKMNTEAFF. As DNA, the CDR3 is TGCAGTGCCAAGATGAACACTGAAGCTTTCTTT.